This TCR beta chain was sequenced in a study of blood T cell repertoires in COVID-19. The wider study: T cells, B-cell-depleted T cells, or PBMCs supplied cDNA or gDNA.

TCRdb keeps only in-frame clones here, not all; method: immunoSEQ multiplex PCR. The table shows over 300,000 clones, with 70% to 90% occurring only once. Specimen: PBMCs or T cells enriched from blood (not recorded which). This sequence was found in a woman in her 30s with acute COVID-19.

In nucleotides, the CDR3 is TGCGCCAGCAGCTTGCTGGGACACACAGATACGCAGTATTTT. Translating gives CASSLLGHTDTQYF. The chain links TRBV5-1 to TRBJ2-3; possibly TRBD1 for D (6 bases). Trimming left V 1 base short and J 2 bases short, with 8 bases between. Germline V CDR1 and CDR2: SGHRS, YFSETQ. This CDR3 is 14 amino acids long. Complete variable domain (other parts from reference TRBV5-1 and TRBJ2-3): KAGVTQTPRYLIKTRGQQVTLSCSPISGHRSVSWYQQTPGQGLQFLFEYFSETQRNKGNFPGRFSGRQFSNSRSEMNVSTLELGDSALYLCASSLLGHTDTQYFGPGTRLTVL.